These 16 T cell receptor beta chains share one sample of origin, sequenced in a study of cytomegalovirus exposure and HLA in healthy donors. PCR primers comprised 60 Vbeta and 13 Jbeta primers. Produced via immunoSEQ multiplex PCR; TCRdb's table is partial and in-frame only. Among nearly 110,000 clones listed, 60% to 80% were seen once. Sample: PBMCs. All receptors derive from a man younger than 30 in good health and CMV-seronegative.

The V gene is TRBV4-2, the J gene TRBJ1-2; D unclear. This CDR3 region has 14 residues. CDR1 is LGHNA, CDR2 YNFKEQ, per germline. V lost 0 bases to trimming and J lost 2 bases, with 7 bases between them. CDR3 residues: CASSQEYSNYGYTF. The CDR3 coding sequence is TGTGCCAGCAGCCAAGAGTACAGCAACTATGGCTACACCTTC.

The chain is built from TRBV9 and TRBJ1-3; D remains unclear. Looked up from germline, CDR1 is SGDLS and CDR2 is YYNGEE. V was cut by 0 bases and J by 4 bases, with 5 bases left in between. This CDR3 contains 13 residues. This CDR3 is CASSVVTGNTIYF. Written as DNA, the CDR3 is TGTGCCAGCAGCGTAGTCACAGGAAACACCATATATTTT.

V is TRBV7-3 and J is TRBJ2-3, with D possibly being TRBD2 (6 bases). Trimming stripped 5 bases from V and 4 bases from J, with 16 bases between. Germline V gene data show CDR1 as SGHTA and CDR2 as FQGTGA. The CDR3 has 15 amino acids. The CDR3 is CASSPTGGIPDTQYF. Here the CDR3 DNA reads TGTGCCAGCAGCCCCACCGGCGGGATTCCAGATACGCAGTATTTT. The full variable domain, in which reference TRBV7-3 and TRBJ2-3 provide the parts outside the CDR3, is GAGVSQTPSNKVTEKGKYVELRCDPISGHTALYWYRQSLGQGPEFLIYFQGTGAADDSGLPNDRFFAVRPEGSVSTLKIQRTERGDSAVYLCASSPTGGIPDTQYFGPGTRLTVL.

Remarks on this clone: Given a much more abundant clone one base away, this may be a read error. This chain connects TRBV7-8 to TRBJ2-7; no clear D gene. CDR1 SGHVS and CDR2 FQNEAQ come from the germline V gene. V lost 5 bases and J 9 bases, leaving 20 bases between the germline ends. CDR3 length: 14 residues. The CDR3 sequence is CASSPLMAQSAQYF. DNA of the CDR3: TGTGCCAGCAGCCCCCTTATGGCCCAATCTGCGCAGTACTTC.

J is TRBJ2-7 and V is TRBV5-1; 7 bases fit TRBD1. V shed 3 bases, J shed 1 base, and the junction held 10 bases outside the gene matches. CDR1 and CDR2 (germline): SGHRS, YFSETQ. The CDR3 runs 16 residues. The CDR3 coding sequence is TGCGCCAGCAGCTCGGGACAGCCTCCCTCTTCCTACGAGCAGTACTTC. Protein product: CASSSGQPPSSYEQYF.

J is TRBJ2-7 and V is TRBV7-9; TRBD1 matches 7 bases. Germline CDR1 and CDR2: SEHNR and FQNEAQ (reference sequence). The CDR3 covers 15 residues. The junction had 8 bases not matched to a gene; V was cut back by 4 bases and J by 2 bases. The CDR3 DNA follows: TGTGCCAGCAGCTCGCCCGACAGGGCCGCCTACGAGCAGTACTTC. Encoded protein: CASSSPDRAAYEQYF.

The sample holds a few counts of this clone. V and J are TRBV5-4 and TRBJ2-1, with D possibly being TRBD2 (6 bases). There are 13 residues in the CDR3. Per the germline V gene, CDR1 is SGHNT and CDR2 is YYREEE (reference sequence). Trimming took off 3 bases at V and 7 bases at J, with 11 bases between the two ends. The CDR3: CASSSAGSNEQFF. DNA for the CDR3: TGTGCCAGCAGCTCCGCGGGGTCGAATGAGCAGTTCTTC.

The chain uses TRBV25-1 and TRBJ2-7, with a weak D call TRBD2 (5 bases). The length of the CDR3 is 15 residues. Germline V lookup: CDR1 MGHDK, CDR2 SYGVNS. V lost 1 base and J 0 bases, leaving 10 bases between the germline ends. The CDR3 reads CASSESRESSYEQYF. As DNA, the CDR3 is TGTGCCAGCAGTGAATCAAGGGAGAGCTCCTACGAGCAGTACTTC.

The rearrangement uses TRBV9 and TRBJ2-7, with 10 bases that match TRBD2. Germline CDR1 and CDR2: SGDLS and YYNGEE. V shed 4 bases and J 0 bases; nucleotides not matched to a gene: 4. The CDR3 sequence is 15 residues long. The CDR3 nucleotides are TGTGCCAGCAGCCCCCGGACTAGCGGCTCCTACGAGCAGTACTTC. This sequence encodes CASSPRTSGSYEQYF.

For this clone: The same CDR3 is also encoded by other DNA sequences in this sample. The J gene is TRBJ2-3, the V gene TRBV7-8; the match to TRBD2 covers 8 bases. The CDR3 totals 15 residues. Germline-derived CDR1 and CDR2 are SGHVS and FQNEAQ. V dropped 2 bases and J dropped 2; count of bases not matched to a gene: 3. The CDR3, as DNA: TGTGCCAGCAGCTTACTAGCGGGTCTCACAGATACGCAGTATTTT. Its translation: CASSLLAGLTDTQYF.

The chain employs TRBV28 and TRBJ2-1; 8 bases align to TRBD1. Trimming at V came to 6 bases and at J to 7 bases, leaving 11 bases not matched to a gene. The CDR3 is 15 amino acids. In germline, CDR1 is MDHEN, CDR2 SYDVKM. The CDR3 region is CASRTQGASWNEQFF. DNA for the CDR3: TGTGCCAGCAGGACGCAGGGGGCTAGTTGGAATGAGCAGTTCTTC. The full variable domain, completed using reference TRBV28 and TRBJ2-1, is DVKVTQSSRYLVKRTGEKVFLECVQDMDHENMFWYRQDPGLGLRLIYFSYDVKMKEKGDIPEGYSVSREKKERFSLILESASTNQTSMYLCASRTQGASWNEQFFGPGTRLTVL.

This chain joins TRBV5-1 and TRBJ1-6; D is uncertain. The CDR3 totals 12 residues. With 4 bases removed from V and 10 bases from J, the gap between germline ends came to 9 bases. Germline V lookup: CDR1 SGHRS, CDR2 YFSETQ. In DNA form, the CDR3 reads TGCGCCAGCAGCGAGCCGGGGTCACCCCTCCACTTT. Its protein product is CASSEPGSPLHF. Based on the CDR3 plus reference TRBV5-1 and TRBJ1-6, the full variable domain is KAGVTQTPRYLIKTRGQQVTLSCSPISGHRSVSWYQQTPGQGLQFLFEYFSETQRNKGNFPGRFSGRQFSNSRSEMNVSTLELGDSALYLCASSEPGSPLHFGNGTRLTVT.

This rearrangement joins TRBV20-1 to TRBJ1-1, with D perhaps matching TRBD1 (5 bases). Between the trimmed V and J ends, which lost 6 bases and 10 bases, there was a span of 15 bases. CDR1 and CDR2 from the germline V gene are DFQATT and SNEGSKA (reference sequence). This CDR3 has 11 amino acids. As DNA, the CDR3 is TGCAGTGCCCCCGGGGGTTGGGGAGCTTTCTTT. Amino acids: CSAPGGWGAFF.

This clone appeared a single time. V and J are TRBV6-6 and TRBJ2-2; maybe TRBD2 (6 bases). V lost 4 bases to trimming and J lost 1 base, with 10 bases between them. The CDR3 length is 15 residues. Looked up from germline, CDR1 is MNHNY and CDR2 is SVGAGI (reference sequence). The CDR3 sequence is CASSLRGLNTGELFF. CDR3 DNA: TGTGCCAGCAGTTTACGGGGGTTGAACACCGGGGAGCTGTTTTTT.

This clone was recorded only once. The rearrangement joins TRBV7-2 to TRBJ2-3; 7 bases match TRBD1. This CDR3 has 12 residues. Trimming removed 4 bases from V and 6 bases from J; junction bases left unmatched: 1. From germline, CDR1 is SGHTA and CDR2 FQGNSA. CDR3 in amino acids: CASSSQGDTQYF. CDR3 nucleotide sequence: TGTGCCAGCAGCTCACAGGGGGATACGCAGTATTTT.

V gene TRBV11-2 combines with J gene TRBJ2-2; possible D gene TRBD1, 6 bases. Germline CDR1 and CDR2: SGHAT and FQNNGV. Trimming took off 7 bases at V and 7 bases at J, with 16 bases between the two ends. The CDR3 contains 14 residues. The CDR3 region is CASNLQGFGGELFF. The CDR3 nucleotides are TGTGCCAGCAATCTTCAGGGGTTTGGCGGGGAGCTGTTTTTT.